These 15 T cell receptor beta chains were sequenced from one sample in a study of CD8+ T cells in alopecia areata. As the sequencing template, cDNA was produced by extracting RNA and reverse transcribing it. Assay used: immunoSEQ multiplex PCR; TCRdb lists only in-frame clones, some missing. The sample records about 150,000 clones, around 50% being singletons. The input for sequencing was CD8+ T cells sorted from blood, taken at week 0. Every receptor here comes from a human donor with alopecia areata.

The rearrangement joins TRBV20-1 to TRBJ1-1; weak D call: TRBD1 (5 bases). Germline V lookup: CDR1 DFQATT, CDR2 SNEGSKA (reference sequence). The CDR3 has 11 amino acids. The CDR3 DNA reads as TGCTCGATCGGACAGAACACTGAAGCTTTCTTT. Amino acid sequence: CSIGQNTEAFF.

This clone has ten or more counts. The chain joins TRBV29-1 to TRBJ2-3; 8 positions agree with TRBD2. CDR3 size: 14 residues. V dropped 0 bases and J dropped 7; count of bases not matched to a gene: 6. Germline V gives CDR1 SQVTM, CDR2 ANQGSEA. CDR3 sequence (DNA): TGCAGCGTTGAAGATGCGGGGGGAGGTTATACGCAGTATTTT. Its protein product is CSVEDAGGGYTQYF.

This chain connects TRBV30 to TRBJ1-2, with D possibly TRBD1 on 5 matching bases. Trimming shortened V by 8 bases and J by 5 bases, and 21 bases separated the two germline ends. CDR1 and CDR2 from the germline V gene are GTSNPN and SVGIG (reference sequence). This CDR3 has 14 amino acids. Written as DNA, the CDR3 is TGTGCCGTGAACAAGGATGACAGTGAATATGGCTACACCTTC. Translating it yields CAVNKDDSEYGYTF.

The chain uses TRBV29-1 and TRBJ1-2; TRBD1 aligns across 7 bases. After removal of 6 bases from V and 7 bases from J, the junction contained 5 bases not matched to a gene. The CDR3 runs 11 residues. Germline V gene data show CDR1 as SQVTM and CDR2 as ANQGSEA. CDR3 amino acids: CSVQGSGGYTF. The DNA of the CDR3 is TGCAGCGTACAGGGGTCCGGTGGCTACACCTTC.

The genes are TRBV4-3 and TRBJ2-5, with D uncertain. Trimming pared 0 bases from V and 3 bases from J, leaving 11 bases between. Per the germline V gene, CDR1 is LGHNA and CDR2 is YSLEER. This CDR3 contains 15 residues. The DNA for the CDR3 is TGCGCCAGCAGCCAAGACTCAGGCCGGGAAGAGACCCAGTACTTC. Translation gives CASSQDSGREETQYF.

The V and J genes are TRBV9 and TRBJ2-7; D is possibly TRBD2 (5 bases). Germline V gene lookup returns CDR1 SGDLS and CDR2 YYNGEE. The V gene lost 3 bases and the J gene lost 5 bases, with 12 bases spanning the gap. The CDR3 extends over 13 amino acids. CDR3 loop: CASSGDTGDEQYF. CDR3 nucleotides: TGTGCCAGCAGCGGAGACACCGGGGACGAGCAGTACTTC. The complete variable domain, with remaining parts taken from reference TRBV9 and TRBJ2-7, reads DSGVTQTPKHLITATGQRVTLRCSPRSGDLSVYWYQQSLDQGLQFLIQYYNGEERAKGNILERFSAQQFPDLHSELNLSSLELGDSALYFCASSGDTGDEQYFGPGTRLTVT.

This clone was counted between two and nine times. The chain is built from TRBV27 and TRBJ1-2, with 8 bases identical to TRBD1. The CDR3 loop spans 15 amino acids. The J segment lost 3 bases and the V segment lost 4 bases, leaving 7 bases of the junction unmatched. Germline V gene lookup returns CDR1 MNHEY and CDR2 SMNVEV (reference sequence). CDR3 region: CASSSALTGDYGYTF. CDR3 nucleotides: TGTGCCAGCAGTTCTGCATTGACAGGGGACTATGGCTACACCTTC.

The V gene is TRBV30, the J gene TRBJ2-3; D gene uncertain. V was clipped by 5 bases and J by 5 bases, with 11 bases between them. The CDR3 covers 12 residues. Looked up from germline, CDR1 is GTSNPN and CDR2 is SVGIG (reference sequence). In DNA, the CDR3 is TGTGCCTGGTCAAATCTTGGAGATACGCAGTATTTT. Protein product: CAWSNLGDTQYF.

The genes are TRBV30 and TRBJ1-6; no reliable D call. Germline V gene lookup returns CDR1 GTSNPN and CDR2 SVGIG (reference sequence). V lost 2 bases to trimming and J lost 10 bases, with 12 bases between them. The CDR3 is 13 residues long. CDR3 sequence (DNA): TGTGCCTGGAGTAAAGGGAAGGGCTCACCCCTCCACTTT. It specifies CAWSKGKGSPLHF.

This sequence joins TRBV13 and TRBJ2-7; 7 bases match TRBD1. Losses at the gene ends were 6 bases for V and 1 base for J; bases not matched to a gene: 12. Per germline, CDR1 PRHDT and CDR2 FYEKMQ (reference sequence). This CDR3 has 16 amino acids. This CDR3 is CASSARQRQGSYEQYF. The CDR3, as DNA: TGTGCCAGCAGTGCAAGACAAAGACAGGGATCCTACGAGCAGTACTTC.

V and J are TRBV2 and TRBJ2-1, with D perhaps matching TRBD2 (5 bases). Germline V gene lookup returns CDR1 SNHLY and CDR2 FYNNEI. The germline V and J ends were trimmed by 4 bases and 2 bases, with 12 bases remaining between them. This CDR3 has 15 residues. DNA for the CDR3: TGTGCCAGCAGTGCCGGCCGGGATACCTACAATGAGCAGTTCTTC. As protein: CASSAGRDTYNEQFF.

The chain uses TRBV11-2 and TRBJ2-1, with 7 bases fitting TRBD2. V was clipped by 4 bases and J by 8 bases; unmatched bases: 11. Germline V gene lookup returns CDR1 SGHAT and CDR2 FQNNGV. The CDR3 is made up of 15 amino acids. The CDR3 DNA reads as TGTGCCAGCAGCTCCCAACGCCGACTAGCCGATGAGCAGTTCTTC. This translates into CASSSQRRLADEQFF. Together with reference TRBV11-2 and TRBJ2-1, the CDR3 gives the full variable domain: EAGVAQSPRYKIIEKRQSVAFWCNPISGHATLYWYQQILGQGPKLLIQFQNNGVVDDSQLPKDRFSAERLKGVDSTLKIQPAKLEDSAVYLCASSSQRRLADEQFFGPGTRLTVL.

This rearrangement joins TRBV4-3 to TRBJ1-2; D is unclear. The CDR3 consists of 15 residues. The germline V gene has CDR1 LGHNA and CDR2 YSLEER. The V end was cut by 1 base, the J end by 7 bases, with 16 bases between. The CDR3 sequence is CASSQAPRSASGYTF. The CDR3 DNA reads as TGCGCCAGCAGCCAAGCCCCACGCAGTGCGAGTGGCTACACCTTC.

CDR3 bases: TGTGCCTGGTCGGAGCGGGTTGAAGCTTTCTTT. This gives the protein CAWSERVEAFF. The V call is TRBV30, the J call TRBJ1-1; D gene ambiguous. The CDR3 extends over 11 amino acids. V gave up 5 bases and J gave up 7 bases, with 11 bases separating them. The V gene's germline CDR1 is GTSNPN and CDR2 SVGIG (reference sequence).

This clone occurred a few times. V gene TRBV29-1 combines with J gene TRBJ1-2, with 7 bases identical to TRBD1. This CDR3 is built from 11 residues. Germline V gene sequence: CDR1 SQVTM, CDR2 ANQGSEA. V shed 6 bases, J shed 3 bases, and the junction held 1 base outside the gene matches. The CDR3 is CSVTGDYGYTF. The DNA for the CDR3 is TGCAGCGTCACAGGGGACTATGGCTACACCTTC.